These T cell receptor beta chains were read from a single sample in a study of identical twins. TCRdb processed the 5' RACE reads anew with MiXCR; each CDR3 protein has one entry. Of 650,000 to 750,000 distinct CDR3 sequences listed, 21% are singletons. The same sample was also used in a study of T cells expressing NK-cell markers.

The sample taken for sequencing was PBMCs. The source of these receptors is a woman under 30 in good health. Both conserved end residues are part of each CDR3. The D gene is left open where the match is weak.

v_call: TRBV12-3/TRBV12-4; j_call: TRBJ1-1; d_call: -; cdr3_aa: CASSPRQGNTEAFF
v_call: TRBV7-3; j_call: TRBJ1-1; d_call: -; cdr3_aa: CASSLWTATEAFF
v_call: TRBV14; j_call: TRBJ2-3; d_call: TRBD1; cdr3_aa: CASSQDHVDRGLLDTQYF
v_call: TRBV5-4; j_call: TRBJ1-1; d_call: -; cdr3_aa: CASSLGRGGEAFF
v_call: TRBV3-1; j_call: TRBJ2-6; d_call: -; cdr3_aa: CASSYRTTNVLTF
v_call: TRBV20-1; j_call: TRBJ2-1; d_call: -; cdr3_aa: CSASRGPQDEQFF
v_call: TRBV20-1; j_call: TRBJ2-5; d_call: TRBD1; cdr3_aa: CSAHRGAETQYF
v_call: TRBV6-1; j_call: TRBJ2-1; d_call: TRBD2; cdr3_aa: CASGSTSGGVSEQFF
v_call: TRBV10-3; j_call: TRBJ2-2; d_call: TRBD2; cdr3_aa: CAIRAGANTGELFF
v_call: TRBV5-1; j_call: TRBJ2-1; d_call: -; cdr3_aa: CASSPGTYGQFF
v_call: TRBV27; j_call: TRBJ1-6; d_call: -; cdr3_aa: CASTSPGTPVGPLHF
v_call: TRBV6-5; j_call: TRBJ2-1; d_call: TRBD2; cdr3_aa: CASSYSILADEDEQFF
v_call: TRBV20-1; j_call: TRBJ1-2; d_call: -; cdr3_aa: CSAARDYGYTF
v_call: TRBV7-2; j_call: TRBJ2-4; d_call: -; cdr3_aa: CASSSTVRGKNIQYF
v_call: TRBV18; j_call: TRBJ2-7; d_call: TRBD2; cdr3_aa: CASSPPGLAGEGQYF
v_call: TRBV12-3/TRBV12-4; j_call: TRBJ2-7; d_call: -; cdr3_aa: CASSLALSNDEQYF
v_call: TRBV20-1; j_call: TRBJ2-1; d_call: TRBD2; cdr3_aa: CSARISGSLNEQFF
v_call: TRBV5-6; j_call: TRBJ2-5; d_call: TRBD2; cdr3_aa: CASSKGLAGSRVTQYF
v_call: TRBV27; j_call: TRBJ2-2; d_call: TRBD1; cdr3_aa: CASSRPRYTGGDYTGELFF
v_call: TRBV4-2; j_call: TRBJ1-1; d_call: TRBD1; cdr3_aa: CASSRERQGPEAFF
v_call: TRBV7-9; j_call: TRBJ1-1; d_call: -; cdr3_aa: CASRDWGETRPAFF
v_call: TRBV14; j_call: TRBJ2-2; d_call: -; cdr3_aa: CASSRRPDPSTGELFF
v_call: TRBV29-1; j_call: TRBJ2-5; d_call: -; cdr3_aa: CSVDEGRETQYF
v_call: TRBV23-1; j_call: TRBJ2-5; d_call: -; cdr3_aa: CASSQSGRIAETQYF
v_call: TRBV12-3/TRBV12-4; j_call: TRBJ1-5; d_call: -; cdr3_aa: CASSFRGGNQPQHF
v_call: TRBV6-1; j_call: TRBJ2-4; d_call: TRBD2; cdr3_aa: CASTDGTSGLAKNIQYF
v_call: TRBV7-9; j_call: TRBJ2-7; d_call: -; cdr3_aa: CASSLAGVMGEQYF
v_call: TRBV30; j_call: TRBJ1-1; d_call: -; cdr3_aa: CAWRSGLSTEAFF
v_call: TRBV29-1; j_call: TRBJ1-1; d_call: -; cdr3_aa: CSVPGHTEAFF
v_call: TRBV27; j_call: TRBJ2-1; d_call: TRBD1; cdr3_aa: CASSFLGQNNEQFF
v_call: TRBV15; j_call: TRBJ2-5; d_call: -; cdr3_aa: CATSRDQGRRTQYF
v_call: TRBV30; j_call: TRBJ1-6; d_call: -; cdr3_aa: CAWSVQGRSPLHF
v_call: TRBV3-1; j_call: TRBJ2-7; d_call: -; cdr3_aa: CASSPGYPGEQYF
v_call: TRBV12-3/TRBV12-4; j_call: TRBJ2-7; d_call: -; cdr3_aa: CASSSQPAYEQYF
v_call: TRBV12-3/TRBV12-4; j_call: TRBJ1-5; d_call: -; cdr3_aa: CASSFGGDDQPQHF